These 4 T cell receptor beta chains were all obtained from the same sample, sequenced in a study of blood T cell repertoires in COVID-19. Using immunoSEQ multiplex PCR, the repertoire was profiled, and TCRdb retains in-frame clones only, with some absent. The sample contains 150,000 to 200,000 clones, 86% of which appear only once. Material: peripheral blood. All receptors come from a woman aged 70 to 79 with acute or convalescent COVID-19.

V gene TRBV9 combines with J gene TRBJ1-4; 7 bases map to TRBD1. Germline V gene lookup returns CDR1 SGDLS and CDR2 YYNGEE. Trimming at V came to 4 bases and at J to 8 bases, leaving 11 bases not matched to a gene. The CDR3 loop spans 15 amino acids. The CDR3 loop is CASSRTGGAGEKLFF. CDR3 DNA sequence: TGTGCCAGCAGCAGGACAGGCGGGGCAGGAGAAAAACTGTTTTTT.

DNA for the CDR3: TGTGCCAGCAGCGCGGGACAGGGAAACTACGAGCAGTACTTC. Translated, it gives CASSAGQGNYEQYF. The chain employs TRBV4-2 and TRBJ2-7; 9 bases agree with TRBD1. The CDR3 sequence is 14 residues long. Germline assignment: CDR1 LGHNA and CDR2 YNFKEQ. V dropped 5 bases and J dropped 3; count of bases not matched to a gene: 5.

The rearrangement joins TRBV19 to TRBJ2-7, with D possibly TRBD1 on 6 matching bases. This CDR3 contains 14 residues. With 4 bases removed from V and 2 bases from J, the gap between germline ends came to 12 bases. Germline assignment: CDR1 LNHDA and CDR2 SQIVND (reference sequence). The CDR3 nucleotides read TGTGCCAGTAGTACACAGGGATCCCCCTACGAGCAGTACTTC. It yields the protein CASSTQGSPYEQYF.

V gene TRBV6-1 combines with J gene TRBJ1-6; no clear D. CDR1 and CDR2 from the germline V gene are MNHNS and SASEGT. CDR3 size: 14 residues. V lost 2 bases and J 4 bases, leaving 6 bases between the germline ends. The CDR3: CASSESEYNSPLHF. CDR3 coding DNA: TGTGCCAGCAGTGAATCCGAGTATAATTCACCCCTCCACTTT.